The 12 T cell receptor beta chains in this list originate from one sample, sequenced in a study of blood T cell repertoires in COVID-19. Profiled with immunoSEQ multiplex PCR; TCRdb holds only in-frame clones, not every one. The table shows 210,000 or so clones, with 65% to 90% occurring only once. The sample consisted of peripheral blood. All receptors derive from a human donor in a cohort sampled during active COVID-19.

The chain uses TRBV5-6 and TRBJ2-7, with D tentatively TRBD2 (6 bases). The V and J ends lost 2 bases and 7 bases respectively, with 7 bases between them. The CDR3 sequence is 11 residues long. Germline assignment: CDR1 SGHDT and CDR2 YYEEEE. The CDR3 here is CASSFRGEQYF. CDR3 in DNA: TGTGCCAGCAGCTTTCGGGGGGAGCAGTACTTC.

This chain joins TRBV7-9 and TRBJ1-1; D gene ambiguous. Germline loops: CDR1 SEHNR, CDR2 FQNEAQ (reference sequence). V lost 1 base to trimming and J lost 9 bases, with 12 bases between them. The CDR3 is made up of 13 amino acids. The CDR3 here is CASSLEQSSQAFF. As DNA, the CDR3 is TGTGCCAGCAGCTTAGAACAGAGTAGTCAAGCTTTCTTT.

The V call is TRBV5-6, the J call TRBJ2-3; 7 bases match TRBD2. V shed 0 bases and J 1 base; nucleotides not matched to a gene: 5. Germline lookup yields CDR1 SGHDT and CDR2 YYEEEE. CDR3 size: 16 residues. The CDR3 nucleotides are TGTGCCAGCAGCTTGGTGCCTAGCGGTCGCACAGATACGCAGTATTTT. Protein sequence: CASSLVPSGRTDTQYF.

The genes are TRBV6-5 and TRBJ2-7, with 12 bases lining up with TRBD2. Losses at the gene ends were 5 bases for V and 2 bases for J; bases not matched to a gene: 4. The germline gives CDR1 MNHEY, CDR2 SVGAGI. The CDR3 is 15 amino acids. This chain's CDR3 is CASSLTSGRAYEQYF. CDR3 DNA: TGTGCCAGCAGTCTGACTAGCGGGAGAGCCTACGAGCAGTACTTC.

This clone was recorded a few times. This chain joins TRBV28 and TRBJ1-2; D gene ambiguous. V was cut by 1 base and J by 8 bases, with 14 bases left in between. The germline gives CDR1 MDHEN, CDR2 SYDVKM. There are 14 residues in the CDR3. The chain's CDR3 is CASSLSTIRSGYTF. CDR3 DNA: TGTGCCAGCAGTTTATCTACGATACGGAGCGGCTACACCTTC.

This clone was detected only once. This chain connects TRBV28 to TRBJ2-7; 12 bases agree with TRBD1. The CDR3 is made up of 15 amino acids. V was clipped by 5 bases and J by 7 bases; unmatched bases: 9. Germline CDR1 and CDR2: MDHEN and SYDVKM. The CDR3 nucleotides are TGTGCCAGCAGTGCACCGGGACAGGGGGCCGGTGAGCAGTACTTC. It translates to CASSAPGQGAGEQYF. The full variable domain, rest sourced from reference TRBV28 and TRBJ2-7, is DVKVTQSSRYLVKRTGEKVFLECVQDMDHENMFWYRQDPGLGLRLIYFSYDVKMKEKGDIPEGYSVSREKKERFSLILESASTNQTSMYLCASSAPGQGAGEQYFGPGTRLTVT.

The chain is built from TRBV30 and TRBJ1-1; a weak D match, TRBD1 (5 bases). CDR1 GTSNPN and CDR2 SVGIG come from the germline V gene (reference sequence). V lost 2 bases and J 2 bases, leaving 15 bases between the germline ends. The CDR3 contains 15 residues. CDR3 nucleotides: TGTGCCTGGAGTCCGGGGGGTGGGTTTAACACTGAAGCTTTCTTT. Translation: CAWSPGGGFNTEAFF.

The V and J genes are TRBV9 and TRBJ1-3; D might be TRBD1 (6 bases). Germline CDR1 SGDLS, CDR2 YYNGEE. This CDR3 region has 16 residues. V was shortened by 2 bases and J by 0 bases, with 12 bases between the two germline ends. The CDR3 reads CASSVSGASSGNTIYF. Here the CDR3 DNA reads TGTGCCAGCAGCGTGTCAGGGGCCTCCTCTGGAAACACCATATATTTT.

The chain uses TRBV5-8 and TRBJ1-1, with D maybe TRBD1 (5 bases). Trimming left V 2 bases short and J 4 bases short, with 15 bases between. From germline, CDR1 is SGHTS and CDR2 YDEGEE. The CDR3 consists of 15 residues. The CDR3 protein is CASSLGVRGSTEAFF. CDR3 coding DNA: TGTGCCAGCAGCTTAGGGGTTAGGGGTAGCACTGAAGCTTTCTTT.

This clone has more than one count but fewer than ten. CDR3 DNA sequence: TGTGCCAGCAGCCCCGGGGGTTTTATGAACACTGAAGCTTTCTTT. Its protein product is CASSPGGFMNTEAFF. This chain uses TRBV9 with TRBJ1-1; possibly TRBD1 for D (5 bases). This CDR3 is built from 15 residues. V was clipped by 4 bases and J by 0 bases, with 13 bases between them. Germline CDR1 and CDR2: SGDLS and YYNGEE.

The chain is built from TRBV5-1 and TRBJ2-3; TRBD2 might be the D (6 bases). This CDR3 is 16 amino acids long. The V gene's germline CDR1 is SGHRS and CDR2 YFSETQ. V dropped 0 bases and J dropped 1 base, with 12 bases sitting between them. CDR3: CASSLGVRGGTDTQYF. The DNA for the CDR3 is TGCGCCAGCAGCTTGGGAGTGCGGGGTGGCACAGATACGCAGTATTTT.

The gene calls are TRBV19 and TRBJ1-1; 7 bases fit TRBD1. CDR3 length: 16 residues. V dropped 5 bases and J dropped 1; count of bases not matched to a gene: 10. Per the germline V gene, CDR1 is LNHDA and CDR2 is SQIVND (reference sequence). The CDR3 reads CASSPTGTDTNTEAFF. CDR3 coding DNA: TGTGCCAGTAGTCCCACCGGGACAGATACGAACACTGAAGCTTTCTTT.